Below are 8 T cell receptor beta chains sequenced from a single sample in a study of T cell responses to AZD1222 COVID-19 vaccine. Only in-frame clones appear in the TCRdb table, and some are missing; sequencing was by immunoSEQ multiplex PCR. This table has about 150,000 clones, more than 85% appearing once. This specimen was peripheral blood, taken 28 days after the second AZD1222 dose. The receptors here all came from an adult who received the AZD1222 COVID-19 vaccine.

The chain uses TRBV5-1 and TRBJ1-2; D might be TRBD1 (6 bases). This CDR3 is 16 amino acids long. Germline V gene data show CDR1 as SGHRS and CDR2 as YFSETQ. Trimming stripped 2 bases from V and 0 bases from J, with 14 bases between. The CDR3 protein is CASSLTSGAANYGYTF. CDR3 coding DNA: TGCGCCAGCAGCTTAACCTCAGGGGCTGCTAACTATGGCTACACCTTC.

The chain is built from TRBV2 and TRBJ2-1; D remains ambiguous. The germline V and J ends were trimmed by 2 bases and 4 bases, with 9 bases remaining between them. The germline V gene has CDR1 SNHLY and CDR2 FYNNEI. This CDR3 region has 14 residues. CDR3 amino acids: CASSERTEYNEQFF. Written as DNA, the CDR3 is TGTGCCAGCAGTGAACGGACGGAATACAATGAGCAGTTCTTC.

This chain links TRBV30 with TRBJ1-4; 8 bases agree with TRBD1. The CDR3 is made up of 17 amino acids. The J segment lost 0 bases and the V segment lost 3 bases, leaving 9 bases of the junction unmatched. Germline CDR1 reads GTSNPN; CDR2 reads SVGIG (reference sequence). CDR3 bases: TGTGCCTGGAGCCACGGACAGGGCCACGCAACTAATGAAAAACTGTTTTTT. As protein: CAWSHGQGHATNEKLFF.

The chain employs TRBV3-1 (or the pseudogene TRBV3-2) and TRBJ2-1; D not certain. The V end was cut by 1 base, the J end by 7 bases, with 8 bases between. CDR1 LGHDT and CDR2 YNNKEL come from the germline V gene (reference sequence). The CDR3 sequence is 13 residues long. The CDR3 region is CASSQGPPNEQFF. CDR3 nucleotide sequence: TGTGCCAGCAGCCAAGGGCCACCGAATGAGCAGTTCTTC.

The rearrangement links TRBV5-1 to TRBJ2-1, with D tentatively TRBD2 (5 bases). The V and J ends lost 0 bases and 10 bases respectively, with 14 bases between them. This CDR3 is built from 14 residues. Germline lookup yields CDR1 SGHRS and CDR2 YFSETQ. The chain's CDR3 is CASSLVGGREEQFF. The CDR3 coding sequence is TGCGCCAGCAGCTTGGTAGGTGGGAGAGAAGAGCAGTTCTTC.

This sequence joins TRBV28 and TRBJ1-2; 12 bases align to TRBD1. The CDR3 consists of 14 residues. Losses at the gene ends were 4 bases for V and 7 bases for J; bases not matched to a gene: 4. CDR1 is MDHEN and CDR2 is SYDVKM in the germline V gene. CDR3 region: CASSSGQGAPGYTF. CDR3 DNA sequence: TGTGCCAGCAGTTCGGGACAGGGGGCACCTGGCTACACCTTC.

The chain couples TRBV6-5 to TRBJ1-5; D unresolved. CDR3 length equals 15 residues. V was pared by 6 bases and J by 0 bases, with 12 bases between. CDR1 and CDR2 (germline): MNHEY, SVGAGI. CDR3 DNA: TGTGCCAGCAGGTTTAAGGTCTATAGCAATCAGCCCCAGCATTTT. Translation gives CASRFKVYSNQPQHF.

The chain has TRBV5-1 and TRBJ1-1; D perhaps matches TRBD1 (5 bases). CDR1 is SGHRS and CDR2 is YFSETQ in the germline V gene. Trimming stripped 0 bases from V and 1 base from J, with 10 bases between. This CDR3 contains 15 residues. The DNA for the CDR3 is TGCGCCAGCAGCTTGGGGATGACAGCGAACACTGAAGCTTTCTTT. Its protein product is CASSLGMTANTEAFF.